This T cell receptor beta chain derives from a study of cytomegalovirus exposure and HLA in healthy donors. Primers included in the PCR were 60 Vbeta and 13 Jbeta primers. Sequenced by immunoSEQ multiplex PCR; TCRdb stores in-frame clones only, minus some. The sample holds about 220,000 clones, 60% to 80% seen once. The CDR3 runs to 15 residues. V shed 9 bases, J shed 2 bases, and the junction held 9 bases outside the gene matches. Germline-derived CDR1 and CDR2 are MNHNS and SASEGT. Worth noting for this clone: Its antigen is not identified.

Study-level results: An ancestry cluster, one associated with Asian ancestry, reportedly showed fewer N-insertions than the roughly 700-donor mean in a later analysis. HLA alleles showed associations with 15,000 to 20,000 TCR beta sequences in a later analysis, at a 0.05 false discovery rate. The majority of TCR sequences were rare, yet some public TCRs appeared in many donors.

The rearrangement joins TRBV6-1 to TRBJ2-2; 7 bases match TRBD1. This TCR was sampled from a woman aged 25 to 39 in good health and CMV-seronegative. Material: PBMCs. CDR3 bases: TGTGCCAGTCGTGGACAGGCCCAAAACACCGGGGAGCTGTTTTTT. Its protein is CASRGQAQNTGELFF.